This T cell receptor (beta chain) was identified during a study of blood T cell repertoires in COVID-19. The CDR3 consists of 15 residues. Trimming at V came to 5 bases and at J to 0 bases, leaving 4 bases not matched to a gene. Germline CDR1 reads LNHDA; CDR2 reads SQIVND (reference sequence). In the study's own analysis: How many nucleated cells were present was estimated from reference gene primer amplification. Repertoires were generated with immunoSEQ multiplex PCR, while TCRdb's copy carries only in-frame clones and drops some. The DNA gave D and trimming, while V, J and clone size come from that table. The sample includes 98,000 or so clones, roughly 82% of them seen just once. This clone was picked up a small number of times.

The chain recombines TRBV19 with TRBJ1-5, with 7 positions matching TRBD1. The TCR was taken from a man aged 55 to 69 with acute or convalescent COVID-19. Sequencing was carried out using peripheral blood. The CDR3 DNA reads as TGTGCCAGTAGTTGGACAGGCCCTAGCAATCAGCCCCAGCATTTT. This gives the protein CASSWTGPSNQPQHF.